The 4 T cell receptor beta chains below all came from one sample that was sequenced in a study of control samples from healthy donors and cancer patients. Sequencing used immunoSEQ multiplex PCR; TCRdb keeps in-frame clones, though not all of them. Of 55,000 to 85,000 clones detected, more than 75% appear once; the ten largest clones hold 2% to 2.5%. Sequenced sample: PBMCs. Receptors were obtained from a woman between 45 and 65 years old with head and neck cancer.

Written as DNA, the CDR3 is TGTGCCAGCAGCTTAATCGGGGGGTTGGATACGCAGTATTTT. Protein: CASSLIGGLDTQYF. The V call is TRBV7-3, the J call TRBJ2-3, with 7 bases lining up with TRBD2. The junction had 4 bases not matched to a gene; V was cut back by 1 base and J by 6 bases. In germline, CDR1 is SGHTA, CDR2 FQGTGA. The CDR3 runs to 14 residues.

The chain is built from TRBV6-2 or TRBV6-3 and TRBJ1-1; possible D gene TRBD1, 5 bases. Trimming took 7 bases from V and 5 from J, leaving 14 bases between them. Looked up from germline, CDR1 is MNHEY and CDR2 is SVGEGT. CDR3 length equals 13 residues. The chain's CDR3 is CASTPMGGTEAFF. CDR3 DNA: TGTGCCAGCACCCCGATGGGGGGAACTGAAGCTTTCTTT.

The rearrangement links TRBV10-3 to TRBJ1-2, with 8 nucleotides matching TRBD1. This CDR3 has 16 residues. V was clipped by 2 bases and J by 4 bases; unmatched bases: 9. Germline lookup yields CDR1 ENHRY and CDR2 SYGVKD. CDR3 loop: CAISERQGARGYGYTF. Written as DNA, the CDR3 is TGTGCCATCAGTGAGAGGCAGGGGGCGCGGGGCTATGGCTACACCTTC.

J is TRBJ2-7 and V is TRBV11-2; D may match TRBD1 or TRBD2 (5 bases each). The CDR3 length is 14 residues. From germline, CDR1 is SGHAT and CDR2 FQNNGV. Trimming removed 6 bases at V and 2 bases at J, with 14 bases between. CDR3 sequence (DNA): TGTGCCAGCAGTCCCTCGGGACGGCCCTACGAGCAGTACTTC. Its protein is CASSPSGRPYEQYF.